One sample yielded the 15 T cell receptor beta chains listed below, sequenced in a study of T cells after yellow fever vaccination. TCRdb recomputed calls from the 5' RACE reads with MiXCR, one row per CDR3 protein. The table has 240,000 or so distinct CDR3 sequences, 6.9% seen once. The sequences come from CD4+ T cells sorted from PBMCs, collected 15 days after the yellow fever booster vaccination. These receptors came from a man under 40 who received the YFV17D yellow fever vaccine.

V and J are TRBV20-1 and TRBJ2-3; D is undetermined. Per germline, CDR1 DFQATT and CDR2 SNEGSKA (reference sequence). The CDR3 totals 12 residues. The CDR3 loop is CRERIGTDTQYF. The DNA of the CDR3 is TGCAGAGAAAGGATCGGTACAGATACGCAGTATTTT.

The chain carries TRBV10-3 and TRBJ2-3; maybe TRBD1 (6 bases). In germline, CDR1 is ENHRY, CDR2 SYGVKD. The CDR3 runs 15 residues. Trimming pared 0 bases from V and 8 bases from J, leaving 15 bases between. This chain's CDR3 is CAISESMGQNVTQYF. In DNA form, the CDR3 reads TGTGCCATCAGTGAGTCGATGGGACAAAATGTTACGCAGTATTTT.

This clonotype was found a few times. This chain uses TRBV6-5 with TRBJ2-1; 13 bases are shared with TRBD2. CDR3 length: 18 residues. With 5 bases clipped from V and 8 bases from J, the junction kept 15 bases outside the gene matches. In germline, CDR1 is MNHEY, CDR2 SVGAGI. CDR3 residues: CASSNSPGTSGNLDEQFF. CDR3 in DNA: TGTGCCAGCAGTAACAGTCCCGGGACTAGCGGGAATTTAGATGAGCAGTTCTTC.

There are many counts of this clonotype. The rearrangement joins TRBV10-2 to TRBJ2-1, with 11 positions matching TRBD2. This CDR3 has 15 residues. CDR1 and CDR2 from the germline V gene are WSHSY and SAAADI. J gave up 6 bases and V 4 bases, and 5 bases lay outside the gene matches. The CDR3 loop reads CASSAPSGRRNEQFF. Written as DNA, the CDR3 is TGCGCCAGCAGTGCCCCTAGCGGGAGGCGCAATGAGCAGTTCTTC.

This clonotype showed up many times. V usage is TRBV27 and J usage is TRBJ2-5; D unresolved. Germline V gene sequence: CDR1 MNHEY, CDR2 SMNVEV (reference sequence). Trimming stripped 9 bases from V and 4 bases from J, with 18 bases between. This CDR3 is built from 14 residues. The CDR3: CASRELGLGETQYF. CDR3 nucleotide sequence: TGTGCCAGTCGAGAGTTGGGGTTGGGAGAGACCCAGTACTTC.

The chain has TRBV20-1 and TRBJ2-3, with TRBD2 matching over 16 bases. This CDR3 has 14 residues. The germline V gene encodes CDR1 DFQATT and CDR2 SNEGSKA (reference sequence). The V segment lost 5 bases and the J segment 9 bases; nucleotides outside the gene matches: 5. CDR3: CSAGPGLAGGTQYF. In nucleotides, the CDR3 is TGCAGTGCTGGACCGGGACTAGCGGGAGGGACGCAGTATTTT.

This clonotype was recorded many times. V is TRBV5-1 and J is TRBJ2-3; D is unclear. Germline CDR1 reads SGHRS; CDR2 reads YFSETQ. This CDR3 has 14 amino acids. V was trimmed by 0 bases and J by 0 bases, leaving 5 bases between them. The CDR3 reads CASSLDSSTDTQYF. CDR3 sequence (DNA): TGCGCCAGCAGCTTGGACTCGAGCACAGATACGCAGTATTTT.

This clonotype was seen a handful of times. The chain links TRBV18 to TRBJ1-4; no definite D call. The CDR3 extends over 16 amino acids. Deletions cut 3 bases from V and 4 bases from J, with 15 bases between. Germline V gene data show CDR1 as KGHSH and CDR2 as LQKENI. DNA for the CDR3: TGTGCCAGCTCACCGTATATGGGGAATGTTAATGAAAAACTGTTTTTT. Amino acids: CASSPYMGNVNEKLFF.

This clonotype was counted ten times or more. The chain couples TRBV11-2 to TRBJ1-1, with D perhaps matching TRBD1 (5 bases). The CDR3 length is 18 residues. V was pared by 1 base and J by 3 bases, with 21 bases between. Germline CDR1 and CDR2: SGHAT and FQNNGV. The CDR3 loop reads CASSLVQGSSGRDTEAFF. Written as DNA, the CDR3 is TGTGCCAGCAGCTTAGTTCAGGGAAGTTCCGGTAGGGACACTGAAGCTTTCTTT.

This chain joins TRBV18 and TRBJ2-2; no reliable D call. CDR3 length equals 16 residues. Trimming removed 3 bases at V and 1 base at J, with 12 bases between. The germline CDR1 and CDR2 sequences are KGHSH and LQKENI. The CDR3 loop reads CASSPLRTENTGELFF. DNA for the CDR3: TGTGCCAGCTCACCGCTTCGGACGGAGAACACCGGGGAGCTGTTTTTT.

This chain joins TRBV5-1 and TRBJ2-2; D is ambiguous. V lost 4 bases, J lost 3 bases, and 16 bases lay in between. The CDR3 sequence is 16 residues long. The germline V gene encodes CDR1 SGHRS and CDR2 YFSETQ. CDR3 DNA: TGCGCCAGCAGCGCCGGAACCCAAGTTTACACCGGGGAGCTGTTTTTT. Translating it yields CASSAGTQVYTGELFF.

This clonotype was counted ten times or more. The chain joins TRBV15 to TRBJ2-5; no firm D call. The germline V and J ends were trimmed by 0 bases and 10 bases, with 9 bases remaining between them. The germline V gene encodes CDR1 LNHNV and CDR2 YYDKDF (reference sequence). The CDR3 extends over 12 amino acids. CDR3: CATSRDVSRQYF. Written as DNA, the CDR3 is TGTGCCACCAGCAGAGATGTCTCTCGCCAGTACTTC.

This clonotype was observed a few times. The chain recombines TRBV20-1 with TRBJ2-1; 13 bases match TRBD2. V trimming: 4 bases; J trimming: 8 bases; junction bases outside the gene matches: 8. The CDR3 sequence is 15 residues long. The germline gives CDR1 DFQATT, CDR2 SNEGSKA (reference sequence). CDR3 DNA sequence: TGCAGTGCTACCGATACTAGCGGGAGGGCCTATGAGCAGTTCTTC. It codes for CSATDTSGRAYEQFF.

This clonotype has ten or more counts. V is TRBV7-2 and J is TRBJ1-4; possibly TRBD1 for D (5 bases). V was pared by 5 bases and J by 4 bases, with 11 bases between. Germline V CDR1 and CDR2: SGHTA, FQGNSA. The CDR3 is 14 residues long. The CDR3 region has the DNA TGTGCCAGCAGCCCCGACAGTTTTAATGAAAAACTGTTTTTT. Residues: CASSPDSFNEKLFF.

This clonotype showed up just a few times. The V and J genes are TRBV12-3 or TRBV12-4 and TRBJ2-3, with 9 bases aligning to TRBD2. The junction had 17 bases not matched to a gene; V was cut back by 10 bases and J by 0 bases. This CDR3 has 18 amino acids. CDR3 sequence reads: CATLTLAGKGASTDTQYF. As DNA, the CDR3 is TGTGCCACCCTGACTCTAGCGGGGAAAGGCGCTAGCACAGATACGCAGTATTTT.